This passage covers 31 T cell receptor beta chains from one sample sequenced in a study of blood T cell repertoires in COVID-19. Assay used: immunoSEQ multiplex PCR; TCRdb lists only in-frame clones, some missing. The table shows roughly 260,000 clones, with around 87% occurring only once. The specimen sequenced was PBMCs or T cells enriched from blood (not recorded which). The receptors come from a woman in her 30s with acute COVID-19.

This clone was seen a handful of times. The chain uses TRBV1 and TRBJ2-1; the D call of TRBD2 is as the table states it, not checked on the DNA. TRBV1 is a known pseudogene. The CDR3 sequence is 16 residues long. CDR3 bases: TGCACCAGCAGCCCCGGGAGGGTGCGGGGGGACAATGAGCAGTTCTTC. Translation gives CTSSPGRVRGDNEQFF.

V and J are TRBV2 and TRBJ2-7; D possibly corresponds to TRBD1 (6 bases). The V gene lost 3 bases and the J gene lost 2 bases, with 11 bases spanning the gap. The CDR3 has 14 residues. Per the germline V gene, CDR1 is SNHLY and CDR2 is FYNNEI. CDR3: CASSDGDTTYEQYF. In DNA form, the CDR3 reads TGTGCCAGCAGTGATGGGGACACAACCTACGAGCAGTACTTC.

The chain combines TRBV27 with TRBJ2-1; D is uncertain. The CDR3 loop spans 16 amino acids. Germline lookup yields CDR1 MNHEY and CDR2 SMNVEV (reference sequence). V was trimmed by 6 bases and J by 0 bases, leaving 15 bases between them. CDR3 sequence reads: CASRPFGASSYNEQFF. The CDR3 nucleotides read TGTGCCAGCAGACCCTTCGGCGCTAGCTCCTACAATGAGCAGTTCTTC.

This chain links TRBV19 with TRBJ2-2; maybe TRBD1 (5 bases). Trimming shortened V by 3 bases and J by 1 base, and 15 bases separated the two germline ends. Germline V CDR1 and CDR2: LNHDA, SQIVND (reference sequence). This CDR3 comprises 17 residues. CDR3 amino acids: CASSIAPPQGNTGELFF. The CDR3 region has the DNA TGTGCCAGTAGTATTGCTCCCCCCCAGGGGAACACCGGGGAGCTGTTTTTT.

The V and J genes are TRBV27 and TRBJ2-7; 9 bases align to TRBD1. The CDR3 length is 13 residues. Germline V gene data show CDR1 as MNHEY and CDR2 as SMNVEV (reference sequence). V was clipped by 8 bases and J by 4 bases; unmatched bases: 6. The CDR3 loop reads CASGDRGEYEQYF. CDR3 in DNA: TGTGCCAGCGGAGACAGGGGGGAGTACGAGCAGTACTTC.

In its sample, this clone was seen a few times. The chain employs TRBV2 and TRBJ1-1; weak D call: TRBD1 (6 bases). Germline V gives CDR1 SNHLY, CDR2 FYNNEI. The CDR3 has 14 amino acids. Trimming cost V 6 bases and J 0 bases, with 11 bases left between them. The CDR3 DNA is TGTGCCAGCAGACCGGACAGCATGAACACTGAAGCTTTCTTT. Its translation is CASRPDSMNTEAFF.

The chain has TRBV28 and TRBJ2-1, with 12 bases fitting TRBD2. This CDR3 is built from 15 residues. From germline, CDR1 is MDHEN and CDR2 SYDVKM. V gave up 4 bases and J gave up 12 bases; unmatched junction bases: 10. CDR3 nucleotides: TGTGCCAGCAGTTCAGGACTAGCGGGGACAAGGGCGCAGTTCTTC. Translating gives CASSSGLAGTRAQFF.

Only a few counts were recorded for this clone. The rearrangement links TRBV5-6 to TRBJ2-2; TRBD2 matches 8 bases. Germline V gives CDR1 SGHDT, CDR2 YYEEEE. The J segment lost 5 bases and the V segment lost 2 bases, leaving 5 bases of the junction unmatched. This CDR3 is built from 15 residues. The CDR3 region is CASSLTGGATGELFF. Here the CDR3 DNA reads TGTGCCAGCAGCTTAACGGGAGGGGCGACCGGGGAGCTGTTTTTT.

The chain recombines TRBV2 with TRBJ1-2; D ambiguous. Germline V gene lookup returns CDR1 SNHLY and CDR2 FYNNEI. The CDR3 contains 15 residues. Trimming removed 1 base from V and 6 bases from J, with 15 bases in between. The CDR3 region has the DNA TGTGCCAGCAGTGAAGTGGTAGTAGGAGGCAATGGCTACACCTTC. Protein sequence: CASSEVVVGGNGYTF. The whole variable domain, remainder taken from reference TRBV2 and TRBJ1-2, is EPEVTQTPSHQVTQMGQEVILRCVPISNHLYFYWYRQILGQKVEFLVSFYNNEISEKSEIFDDQFSVERPDGSNFTLKIRSTKLEDSAMYFCASSEVVVGGNGYTFGSGTRLTVV.

The chain couples TRBV20-1 to TRBJ2-5; 9 positions agree with TRBD2. Germline V gives CDR1 DFQATT, CDR2 SNEGSKA (reference sequence). The V segment lost 3 bases and the J segment 5 bases; nucleotides outside the gene matches: 7. This CDR3 has 14 residues. CDR3 amino acids: CSASKGGGAETQYF. CDR3 nucleotide sequence: TGCAGTGCTAGTAAGGGCGGGGGGGCGGAGACCCAGTACTTC.

The rearrangement joins TRBV6-5 to TRBJ1-2, with D possibly being TRBD1 (6 bases). The CDR3 is 13 residues long. Trimming took off 0 bases at V and 8 bases at J, with 10 bases between the two ends. Per germline, CDR1 MNHEY and CDR2 SVGAGI. CDR3 protein: CASSYSSGVGYTF. For the CDR3, the DNA is TGTGCCAGCAGTTACTCATCAGGGGTCGGCTACACCTTC.

The chain has TRBV7-9 and TRBJ2-2; TRBD2 aligns across 10 bases. The germline CDR1 and CDR2 sequences are SEHNR and FQNEAQ (reference sequence). The CDR3 totals 17 residues. V was clipped by 5 bases and J by 1 base; unmatched bases: 7. This CDR3 reads CASSPRGLAVNTGELFF. The CDR3 coding sequence is TGTGCCAGCAGCCCCCGCGGACTAGCGGTGAACACCGGGGAGCTGTTTTTT.

The rearrangement uses TRBV5-4 and TRBJ2-3; possibly TRBD2 for D (6 bases). Germline V gene sequence: CDR1 SGHNT, CDR2 YYREEE (reference sequence). CDR3 size: 13 residues. V was cut by 4 bases and J by 3 bases, with 9 bases left in between. The CDR3 coding sequence is TGTGCCAGCAGCCCTGGAGGGACAGATACGCAGTATTTT. Amino acids: CASSPGGTDTQYF.

The V call is TRBV28, the J call TRBJ1-2; weak D call: TRBD1 (6 bases). The CDR3 is made up of 13 amino acids. CDR1 is MDHEN, CDR2 SYDVKM, per germline. Trimming stripped 7 bases from V and 8 bases from J, with 17 bases between. CDR3 nucleotides: TGTGCCAGCACCATGCCGCCAGGGGAGGGCTACACCTTC. Translation: CASTMPPGEGYTF.

The chain couples TRBV28 to TRBJ2-1; D remains unclear. The CDR3 is 13 residues long. CDR1 and CDR2 from the germline V gene are MDHEN and SYDVKM. Deletions cut 4 bases from V and 7 bases from J, with 11 bases between. CDR3 bases: TGTGCCAGCAGTTCCATGCGCAAAAATGAGCAGTTCTTC. Protein sequence: CASSSMRKNEQFF.

V and J are TRBV19 and TRBJ1-5; no reliable D call. V was pared by 3 bases and J by 6 bases, with 12 bases between. Germline-derived CDR1 and CDR2 are LNHDA and SQIVND (reference sequence). CDR3 length: 14 residues. CDR3 in DNA: TGTGCCAGTAGTATCGCAAACTCAGGTCAGCCCCAGCATTTT. The encoded protein is CASSIANSGQPQHF.

The J gene is TRBJ1-5, the V gene TRBV3-1 (or the pseudogene TRBV3-2), with D possibly being TRBD1 (5 bases). The germline V and J ends were trimmed by 0 bases and 0 bases, with 9 bases remaining between them. In germline, CDR1 is LGHDT, CDR2 YNNKEL (reference sequence). CDR3 length: 16 amino acids. As DNA, the CDR3 is TGTGCCAGCAGCCAAGATTCCAGGGATAGCAATCAGCCCCAGCATTTT. It specifies CASSQDSRDSNQPQHF.

The chain employs TRBV7-9 and TRBJ2-3; 7 bases align to TRBD1. J lost 0 bases, V lost 2 bases, and 2 bases had no gene match. The CDR3 is 15 amino acids. Germline V gene lookup returns CDR1 SEHNR and CDR2 FQNEAQ (reference sequence). The CDR3 protein is CASSLRQGSTDTQYF. CDR3 coding DNA: TGTGCCAGCAGCTTACGACAGGGTAGCACAGATACGCAGTATTTT.

V and J are TRBV7-8 and TRBJ1-2; a weak D match, TRBD1 (5 bases). This CDR3 region has 14 residues. Trimming stripped 1 base from V and 4 bases from J, with 10 bases between. CDR1 is SGHVS, CDR2 FQNEAQ, per germline. CDR3 nucleotides: TGTGCCAGCAGCTTAGAAATAACAGGCTATGGCTACACCTTC. Its translation: CASSLEITGYGYTF.

This clone was observed a handful of times. The rearrangement joins TRBV6-5 to TRBJ2-7, with a weak D call TRBD1 (5 bases). Trimming stripped 5 bases from V and 2 bases from J, with 10 bases between. The CDR3 contains 13 residues. Germline V gene sequence: CDR1 MNHEY, CDR2 SVGAGI. The CDR3 DNA reads as TGTGCCAGCAGTCCCCCAGGGACCTACGAGCAGTACTTC. Translated, it gives CASSPPGTYEQYF.

This chain links TRBV6-6 with TRBJ1-3; TRBD1 might be the D (6 bases). The CDR3 contains 15 residues. From germline, CDR1 is MNHNY and CDR2 SVGAGI (reference sequence). V was shortened by 2 bases and J by 2 bases, with 10 bases between the two germline ends. This CDR3 is CASSYTTGPGNTIYF. CDR3 coding DNA: TGTGCCAGCAGTTACACGACAGGACCTGGAAACACCATATATTTT.

This rearrangement joins TRBV5-1 to TRBJ2-7; the D is unclear. The CDR3 totals 14 residues. V was clipped by 5 bases and J by 0 bases, with 12 bases between them. Germline V lookup: CDR1 SGHRS, CDR2 YFSETQ. Here the CDR3 DNA reads TGCGCCAGCAGGGGCAGCCTCAACTCCTACGAGCAGTACTTC. Translation gives CASRGSLNSYEQYF.

The V gene is TRBV12-5, the J gene TRBJ2-7; 9 bases match TRBD1. The germline V gene encodes CDR1 LGHNT and CDR2 FRNRAP. V lost 5 bases to trimming and J lost 7 bases; unmatched junction nucleotides: 15. This CDR3 has 16 residues. The CDR3 loop is CASGDRGNSPLKEQYF. The CDR3 DNA reads TGTGCTAGTGGTGACAGGGGGAATAGTCCCCTGAAAGAGCAGTACTTC.

The genes are TRBV28 and TRBJ1-5; 10 nucleotides align to TRBD1. V shed 3 bases, J shed 5 bases, and the junction held 7 bases outside the gene matches. Germline V gene sequence: CDR1 MDHEN, CDR2 SYDVKM. This CDR3 has 16 residues. The CDR3 loop reads CASSLDGQGVYQPQHF. The CDR3 bases are TGTGCCAGCAGTTTGGATGGACAGGGGGTATATCAGCCCCAGCATTTT.

The chain combines TRBV15 with TRBJ2-7; 8 nucleotides match TRBD1. Germline V gene sequence: CDR1 LNHNV, CDR2 YYDKDF (reference sequence). The CDR3 has 17 residues. J lost 3 bases, V lost 3 bases, and 13 bases had no gene match. The CDR3 here is CATSRRSRNRGFYEQYF. For the CDR3, the DNA is TGTGCCACCAGCAGGCGGTCGCGGAACAGGGGGTTCTACGAGCAGTACTTC. Full variable domain (rest looked up from reference TRBV15 and TRBJ2-7): DAMVIQNPRYQVTQFGKPVTLSCSQTLNHNVMYWYQQKSSQAPKLLFHYYDKDFNNEADTPDNFQSRRPNTSFCFLDIRSPGLGDTAMYLCATSRRSRNRGFYEQYFGPGTRLTVT.

The chain is built from TRBV28 and TRBJ1-2; 8 bases line up with TRBD1. V trimming: 6 bases; J trimming: 2 bases; junction bases outside the gene matches: 11. Germline CDR1 MDHEN, CDR2 SYDVKM. This CDR3 spans 16 amino acids. The CDR3 sequence: CASRSPNDRGNYGYTF. DNA for the CDR3: TGTGCCAGCAGGAGCCCAAATGACAGGGGCAACTATGGCTACACCTTC.

This clone has a single count. The chain employs TRBV7-3 and TRBJ2-3; the D call may be TRBD1 or TRBD2 (6 bases each). V lost 5 bases and J lost 1, with 13 bases in between. The CDR3 has 15 residues. From germline, CDR1 is SGHTA and CDR2 FQGTGA. The CDR3 region is CASSVRGDGTDTQYF. Here the CDR3 DNA reads TGTGCCAGCAGCGTAAGGGGGGACGGCACAGATACGCAGTATTTT.

The chain combines TRBV12-3 or TRBV12-4 with TRBJ1-6, with D possibly being TRBD1 (6 bases). Trimming cost V 2 bases and J 8 bases, with 7 bases left between them. The CDR3 is 13 residues long. CDR3 in DNA: TGTGCCAGCAGTTTACGGACAGATTCACCCCTCCACTTT. This sequence encodes CASSLRTDSPLHF.

CDR3 amino acids: CASSPPGQGGYEQYF. In nucleotides, the CDR3 is TGTGCCAGCTCACCACCGGGACAGGGGGGGTACGAGCAGTACTTC. The chain is built from TRBV18 and TRBJ2-7, with TRBD1 identical over 11 bases. CDR3 length equals 15 residues. Looked up from germline, CDR1 is KGHSH and CDR2 is LQKENI. Trimming cost V 0 bases and J 4 bases; bases outside gene matches: 2.

V and J are TRBV18 and TRBJ1-5; the match to TRBD1 covers 9 bases. V gave up 2 bases and J gave up 3 bases; unmatched junction bases: 8. This CDR3 has 17 amino acids. The germline CDR1 and CDR2 sequences are KGHSH and LQKENI. DNA of the CDR3: TGTGCCAGCTCACCAACGACAGGGGGTGGGTCCAATCAGCCCCAGCATTTT. Protein: CASSPTTGGGSNQPQHF.

V gene TRBV5-1 combines with J gene TRBJ2-3; 10 bases agree with TRBD2. The V gene's germline CDR1 is SGHRS and CDR2 YFSETQ. The CDR3 contains 15 residues. V lost 4 bases to trimming and J lost 7 bases; unmatched junction nucleotides: 9. CDR3 DNA sequence: TGCGCCAGCAGCCTCAACGGACTAGCGGAACATACGCAGTATTTT. It translates to CASSLNGLAEHTQYF.